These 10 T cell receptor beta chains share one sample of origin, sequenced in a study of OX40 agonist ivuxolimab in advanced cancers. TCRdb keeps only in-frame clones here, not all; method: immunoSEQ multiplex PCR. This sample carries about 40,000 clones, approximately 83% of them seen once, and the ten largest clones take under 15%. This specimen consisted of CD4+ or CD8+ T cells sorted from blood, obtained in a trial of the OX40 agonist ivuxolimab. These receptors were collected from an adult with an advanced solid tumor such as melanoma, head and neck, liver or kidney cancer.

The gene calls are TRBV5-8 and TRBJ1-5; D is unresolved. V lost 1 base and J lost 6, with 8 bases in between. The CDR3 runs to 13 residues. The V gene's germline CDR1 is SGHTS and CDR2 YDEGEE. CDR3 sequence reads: CASSLLGLQPQHF. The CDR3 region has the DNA TGTGCCAGCAGCTTGTTAGGGCTTCAGCCCCAGCATTTT.

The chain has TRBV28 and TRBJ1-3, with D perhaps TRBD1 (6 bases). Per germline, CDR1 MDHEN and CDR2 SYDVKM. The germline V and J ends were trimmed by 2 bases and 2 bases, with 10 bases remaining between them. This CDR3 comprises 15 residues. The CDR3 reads CASSLTGSPGNTIYF. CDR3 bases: TGTGCCAGCAGTTTAACAGGGTCCCCTGGAAACACCATATATTTT.

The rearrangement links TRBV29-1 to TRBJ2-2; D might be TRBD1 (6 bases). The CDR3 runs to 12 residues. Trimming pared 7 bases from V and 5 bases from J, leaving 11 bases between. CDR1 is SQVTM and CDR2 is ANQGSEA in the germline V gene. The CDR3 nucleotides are TGCAGCGACAGGGTCAGAACCGGGGAGCTGTTTTTT. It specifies CSDRVRTGELFF.

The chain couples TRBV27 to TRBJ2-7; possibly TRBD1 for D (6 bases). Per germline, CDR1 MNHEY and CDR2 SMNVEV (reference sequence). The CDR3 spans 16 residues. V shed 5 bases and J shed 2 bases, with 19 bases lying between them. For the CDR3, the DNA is TGTGCCAGCAGTCCCGAGACAGGCCTCCTACCCTACGAGCAGTACTTC. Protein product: CASSPETGLLPYEQYF.

The CDR3 nucleotides are TGTGCCAGCAGCGATCCTGGTAGGGGAGCTGGAAACACCATATATTTT. Translating it yields CASSDPGRGAGNTIYF. The rearrangement links TRBV9 to TRBJ1-3; D perhaps matches TRBD1 (5 bases). V was shortened by 3 bases and J by 2 bases, with 15 bases between the two germline ends. The CDR3 has 16 residues. Germline-derived CDR1 and CDR2 are SGDLS and YYNGEE.

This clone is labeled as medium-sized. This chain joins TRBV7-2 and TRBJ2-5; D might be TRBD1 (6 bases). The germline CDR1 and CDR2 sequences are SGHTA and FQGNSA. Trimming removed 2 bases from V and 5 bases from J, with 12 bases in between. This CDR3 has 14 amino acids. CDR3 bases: TGTGCCAGCAGCTTATCGACAGGCCCGGAGACCCAGTACTTC. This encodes CASSLSTGPETQYF.

The CDR3 region is CASSAGTSVYNEQFF. CDR3 DNA: TGTGCCAGCAGCGCCGGGACTAGCGTGTACAATGAGCAGTTCTTC. This chain connects TRBV9 to TRBJ2-1, with 10 bases matching TRBD2. The CDR3 has 15 amino acids. Germline V gene sequence: CDR1 SGDLS, CDR2 YYNGEE. The V and J ends lost 3 bases and 4 bases, in that order; junction bases with no gene match: 4. Based on the CDR3 plus reference TRBV9 and TRBJ2-1, the full variable domain is DSGVTQTPKHLITATGQRVTLRCSPRSGDLSVYWYQQSLDQGLQFLIQYYNGEERAKGNILERFSAQQFPDLHSELNLSSLELGDSALYFCASSAGTSVYNEQFFGPGTRLTVL.

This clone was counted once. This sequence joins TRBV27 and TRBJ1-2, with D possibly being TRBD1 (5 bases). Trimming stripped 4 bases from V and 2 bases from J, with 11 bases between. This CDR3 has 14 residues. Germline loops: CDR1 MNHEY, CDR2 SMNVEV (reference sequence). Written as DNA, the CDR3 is TGTGCCAGCAGTTCCGGGACGGCGAACTATGGCTACACCTTC. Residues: CASSSGTANYGYTF.

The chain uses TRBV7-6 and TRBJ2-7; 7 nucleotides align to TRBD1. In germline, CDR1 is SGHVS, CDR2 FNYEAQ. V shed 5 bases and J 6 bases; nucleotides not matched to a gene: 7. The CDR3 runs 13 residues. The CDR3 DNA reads TGTGCCAGCAGCCTAACAGGGGTCGGCGAGCAGTACTTC. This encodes CASSLTGVGEQYF.

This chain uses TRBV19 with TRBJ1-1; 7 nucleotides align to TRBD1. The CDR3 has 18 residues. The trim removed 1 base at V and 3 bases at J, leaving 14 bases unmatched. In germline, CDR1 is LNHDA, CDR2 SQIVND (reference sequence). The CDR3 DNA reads TGTGCCAGTAGTATAGCGACAGGGATGTCTATGTGGGACACTGAAGCTTTCTTT. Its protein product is CASSIATGMSMWDTEAFF.